Given below is one TCR beta chain in context. This clonotype was picked up a small number of times. Its antigen remains unidentified. No much larger clone exists at a distance of one base, and base qualities are not known. The data were taken from a study of response to subunit inactivated influenza vaccine (dated by TCRdb to 2016 to 2019). As for the study more broadly: Deep quantitative profiling of the T cell receptor repertoire was used in the study to follow responses to a trivalent subunit inactivated influenza vaccine. The full study reports these points: The authors suggested that each seasonal influenza vaccination may recruit only a limited number of new T cells.

From the cysteine up to the phenylalanine, the CDR3 has a length of 14 residues. Solely the CDR3 DNA is kept, with 42 bases framed from the first base. V gives up 7 bases and J gives up 3 bases, and the segment between their germline ends measures 15 bases. Sequences MNHNS (CDR1) and SASEGT (CDR2) are obtained from the germline V gene. The method was RT-PCR. TCRdb lists the instrument as Illumina HiSeq 2500. TCRdb handled the public reads itself, with Q25 trimming in fastp and clone calling in MiXCR, and kept productive beta chains. All rows with the same CDR3 protein become a single entry with the most common DNA and genes. Across this sample there are about 540,000 distinct CDR3 sequences, with under 30% seen only once. Of the sample, 2.5% to 3% falls within the top ten clones. These same records also appear under a second study, on T cells expressing NK-cell markers. Reported in the second study: 5'RACE template switching, by which a universal primer site and unique molecular identifiers were added, was used to make TCR beta cDNA libraries. In sorted CD3+CD56+NKG2C+, CD3+CD56+NKG2C- and CD3+CD56-NKG2C+ T-cell subsets from eight donors, TCR beta-chain repertoires were profiled. Seven of the eight sequenced donors were HCMV-seropositive and one was HCMV-seronegative. To restrict sorting to alphabetaTCR-expressing T cells, an anti-gammadeltaTCR antibody was added in several experiments. In roughly six donors, the dominant CD3+CD56+NKG2C+ clonotypes ranked among the top 10 CD8+ clonotypes, making up roughly 1.0-8% of CD8+ T cells. Those dominant clonotypes were again the most abundant among CD3+CD56-NKG2C+ cells in a handful of donors, at about 28.3-65%. Whether the expanded NKG2C-expressing T cell clones were specific for HCMV antigens was left unclear. All eight donors whose samples were sequenced were randomly selected healthy volunteers, three of them men and five women. A commercial ELISA kit detecting HCMV-specific IgG in serum was used to determine HCMV serostatus. Peripheral blood mononuclear cells were isolated from blood by Ficoll density gradient centrifugation. CD4+ and CD8+ T cells were isolated from PBMC by magnetic immunoseparation with Miltenyi isolation kits. Priming for cDNA synthesis came from the TCR beta constant segment, and two successive PCR amplification steps followed. Illumina HiSeq 2000/2500, MiSeq or NextSeq was used to sequence libraries as 2 x 150 bp reads. MIGEC was used to demultiplex reads and group the reads by UMI, and MiTCR was used to assemble and quantify clonotypes. Only TCR cDNA sequences supported by at least two reads were kept to exclude erroneous sequences. The tcR package was used for downstream repertoire analysis, and clonotypes were matched across fractions by CDR3 nucleotide sequence plus V segment. VDJmatch was used to annotate antigen specificity against VDJdb, with one amino acid substitution in CDR3 allowed.

Rearrangement joined TRBV6-1 to TRBJ1-1, with the D gene not clear enough to name. This clonotype was obtained from a man aged 50-59 years who received an inactivated influenza vaccine. Donor details come from another sample of the same person, matched by shared clones. The sequences come from CD4+ T cells sorted from PBMCs, collected 12 days after vaccination. In nucleotides, the sequence is TGTGCCAGCACCCCGAGAGGTGGGGACACTGAAGCTTTCTTT. Its coded protein is CASTPRGGDTEAFF.